A selection of T cell receptor beta chains follows, all from one sample in a study of tumor-infiltrating lymphocytes in oesophageal squamous cell carcinoma. MiXCR, applied by TCRdb to the PCR reads, yields one record per CDR3 protein. The sample has several thousand distinct CDR3 sequences, about 14% seen once; the top ten hold approximately 20%. Input material: esophageal tumor tissue. The receptors were sampled from a male donor with esophageal squamous cell carcinoma. Both conserved end residues are part of each CDR3. The D gene is left open where the match is weak. Size is omitted from some rows. Given values are once, few, many or a class for expanded clones.

d_gene	v_gene	abundance	j_gene	CDR3aa	CDR3nt
TRBD2	TRBV6-6	few	TRBJ2-3	CASSYSRLAGAGTDTQYF	TGTGCCAGCAGTTACTCGCGACTAGCGGGGGCGGGAACAGATACGCAGTATTTT
-	TRBV11-3	medium-sized	TRBJ1-2	CASSLGGTNYGYTF	TGTGCCAGCAGCTTAGGAGGGACCAACTATGGCTACACCTTC
-	TRBV27	many	TRBJ1-1	CASSPRRSTEAFF	TGTGCCAGCAGTCCGAGGCGGTCAACTGAAGCTTTCTTT
TRBD2	TRBV9	few	TRBJ2-3	CASSVGAGGDVAAQYF	TGTGCCAGCAGCGTAGGAGCGGGGGGCGACGTGGCGGCGCAGTATTTT
TRBD2	TRBV7-2	once	TRBJ2-3	CASSYVGLAGGSTDTQYF	TGTGCCAGCAGCTACGTAGGGCTAGCGGGGGGTAGCACAGATACGCAGTATTTT
-	TRBV7-9	large	TRBJ2-1	CASSLASGQNYYNEQFF	TGTGCCAGCAGCTTAGCGTCAGGCCAAAACTACTACAATGAGCAGTTCTTC
-	TRBV12-3/TRBV12-4	medium-sized	TRBJ2-5	CASSFQETQYF	TGTGCCAGCAGTTTTCAAGAGACCCAGTACTTC
-	TRBV20-1	-	TRBJ1-3	CSARDGGPTNSGNTIYF	TGCAGTGCTAGAGATGGCGGGCCAACCAACTCTGGAAACACCATATATTTT
TRBD1	TRBV3-1	once	TRBJ2-7	CASSAQSGTALVGQYF	TGTGCCAGCAGCGCGCAATCCGGGACAGCCCTGGTGGGCCAGTACTTC
-	TRBV10-3	many	TRBJ2-7	CAISLLSYEQYF	TGTGCCATCAGTCTCCTTTCTTACGAGCAGTACTTC
-	TRBV12-3/TRBV12-4	medium-sized	TRBJ2-7	CASSLFGYEQYF	TGTGCCAGCAGTTTATTTGGGTACGAGCAGTACTTC
-	TRBV7-9	medium-sized	TRBJ1-2	CASSLSGANYGYTF	TGTGCCAGCAGCTTAAGCGGAGCTAACTATGGCTACACCTTC
-	TRBV6-1	many	TRBJ2-3	CASRPRAVTDTQYF	TGTGCCAGCCGCCCCCGGGCAGTAACAGATACGCAGTATTTT
-	TRBV5-1	many	TRBJ2-5	CASSLQETQYF	TGCGCCAGCAGCTTGCAAGAGACCCAGTACTTC
-	TRBV19	many	TRBJ2-1	CASSIGRGRVYNEQFF	TGTGCCAGTAGTATTGGGAGGGGGCGGGTCTACAATGAGCAGTTCTTC
TRBD1	TRBV7-8	large	TRBJ2-7	CASSLHRGPSYEQYF	TGTGCCAGCAGCTTGCACAGGGGTCCCTCCTACGAGCAGTACTTC
-	TRBV11-2	medium-sized	TRBJ1-2	CASSLDLTRFYGYTF	TGTGCCAGCAGCTTAGATCTCACTCGTTTTTATGGCTACACCTTC
TRBD2	TRBV19	-	TRBJ2-2	CASSPLGLAGNTGELFF	TGTGCCAGTAGCCCTCTCGGACTAGCCGGGAACACCGGGGAGCTGTTTTTT
-	TRBV6-1	many	TRBJ1-1	CASKNTGGAAEAFF	TGTGCCAGCAAAAACACGGGGGGGGCGGCTGAAGCTTTCTTT
-	TRBV7-9	medium-sized	TRBJ1-5	CASSLDSFQPQHF	TGTGCCAGCAGCTTAGACAGTTTTCAGCCCCAGCATTTT
-	TRBV5-1	-	TRBJ2-7	CASSLAGRPEQYF	TGCGCCAGCAGCTTGGCGGGGAGGCCCGAGCAGTACTTC
-	TRBV11-2	-	TRBJ2-6	CASSPLGGSYEQYFGF	-
-	TRBV14	many	TRBJ1-1	CASSQEWGLSTFF	TGTGCCAGCAGCCAAGAGTGGGGGCTGAGCACTTTCTTT
-	TRBV28	many	TRBJ2-7	CASRGGVNEQYF	TGTGCCAGCAGAGGTGGCGTCAACGAGCAGTACTTC
-	TRBV5-5	many	TRBJ2-5	CASSQTGDKETQYF	TGTGCCAGCAGCCAGACCGGGGACAAAGAGACCCAGTACTTC
TRBD1	TRBV5-8	many	TRBJ2-7	CASSFGTGSYEQYF	TGTGCCAGCAGCTTTGGGACAGGCTCCTACGAGCAGTACTTC
-	TRBV6-1	medium-sized	TRBJ1-5	CASSEIWTDSNQPQHF	TGTGCCAGCAGTGAAATTTGGACAGATAGCAATCAGCCCCAGCATTTT
TRBD1	TRBV20-1	-	TRBJ1-4	CSARATGGTGNEKLFF	TGCAGTGCTAGAGCCACGGGGGGGACAGGGAATGAAAAACTGTTTTTT
TRBD2	TRBV11-2	medium-sized	TRBJ2-3	CASSQTSGGRRDTQYF	TGTGCCAGCAGCCAGACTAGCGGGGGGCGGAGAGATACGCAGTATTTT
TRBD1	TRBV11-3	many	TRBJ2-5	CASSFRGRGSPLHF	TGTGCCAGCAGCTTCAGGGGGAGAGGTTCACCCCTCCACTTC
TRBD1	TRBV6-1	medium-sized	TRBJ1-4	CASSGQGVRTNEKLFF	TGTGCCAGCAGTGGACAGGGGGTGAGAACTAATGAAAAACTGTTTTTT
TRBD1	TRBV6-1	medium-sized	TRBJ1-2	CASRTGTGLYGYTF	TGTGCCAGCAGGACCGGGACAGGGCTCTATGGCTACACCTTC
TRBD1	TRBV18	few	TRBJ1-2	CASSPPWTGSTNSYTF	TGTGCCAGCTCACCACCGTGGACAGGGTCCACCAATAGCTACACCTTC
TRBD1	TRBV7-3	many	TRBJ1-6	CASSPGTVASPLHF	TGTGCCAGCAGCCCGGGGACAGTTGCATCACCCCTCCACTTT
-	TRBV11-3	medium-sized	TRBJ2-7	CASSLGTTNEQYF	TGTGCCAGCAGCTTGGGGACAACAAACGAGCAGTACTTC
-	TRBV12-3/TRBV12-4	-	TRBJ1-1	CASSSRVNTEAFF	TGTGCCAGCAGTTCCAGGGTGAACACTGAAGCTTTCTTT
TRBD1	TRBV27	many	TRBJ2-7	CASSQKTGGSYEQYF	TGTGCCAGCAGTCAGAAGACAGGGGGCAGTTACGAGCAGTACTTC
-	TRBV28	many	TRBJ1-1	CASRQRLTGNTEAFF	TGTGCCAGCAGGCAAAGATTGACAGGGAACACTGAAGCTTTCTTT
-	TRBV3-1	-	TRBJ2-6	CASSQDPTVISGANVLTF	TGTGCCAGCAGCCAAGATCCAACGGTGATCTCTGGGGCCAACGTCCTGACTTTC
-	TRBV19	medium-sized	TRBJ2-1	CASSRARGDLYNEQFF	TGTGCCAGTAGTAGGGCGCGGGGAGACTTGTACAATGAGCAGTTCTTC
TRBD2	TRBV19	medium-sized	TRBJ2-1	CASSIYSGGANEQFF	TGTGCCAGTAGTATCTATAGCGGGGGGGCCAATGAGCAGTTCTTC
TRBD1	TRBV7-8	medium-sized	TRBJ2-5	CASSLKIPDRRRKTQYF	TGTGCCAGCAGCTTAAAAATACCGGACAGGCGTAGGAAGACCCAGTACTTC
TRBD2	TRBV7-2	large	TRBJ2-1	CASSLGWRGGNEQFF	TGTGCCAGCAGCTTAGGGTGGCGGGGGGGCAATGAGCAGTTCTTC
-	TRBV9	-	TRBJ1-1	CASSVDNWGTEAFF	TGTGCCAGCAGCGTAGATAACTGGGGCACTGAAGCTTTCTTT
-	TRBV7-2	large	TRBJ1-5	CASSLGGYSNQPQHF	TGTGCCAGCAGCTTGGGAGGGTATAGCAATCAGCCCCAGCATTTT
TRBD1	TRBV5-6	-	TRBJ2-7	CASSPIAGGEADEQYF	TGTGCCAGCAGCCCGATTGCAGGGGGTGAGGCCGACGAGCAGTACTTC
-	TRBV6-1	medium-sized	TRBJ1-2	CASSYLQPPYGYTF	TGTGCCAGCAGTTATTTACAGCCCCCCTATGGCTACACCTTC
TRBD2	TRBV6-1	medium-sized	TRBJ2-7	CASSEALGGQGGHEQYF	TGTGCCAGCAGTGAAGCGCTGGGAGGGCAGGGAGGACACGAGCAGTACTTC
-	TRBV10-2	many	TRBJ1-5	CASSDPGDNQPQHF	TGCGCCAGCAGTGATCCTGGGGACAATCAGCCCCAGCATTTT
-	TRBV9	-	TRBJ2-5	CASSVDPGVDSPLHF	TGTGCCAGCAGCGTAGATCCAGGGGTAGACTCACCCCTCCACTTC